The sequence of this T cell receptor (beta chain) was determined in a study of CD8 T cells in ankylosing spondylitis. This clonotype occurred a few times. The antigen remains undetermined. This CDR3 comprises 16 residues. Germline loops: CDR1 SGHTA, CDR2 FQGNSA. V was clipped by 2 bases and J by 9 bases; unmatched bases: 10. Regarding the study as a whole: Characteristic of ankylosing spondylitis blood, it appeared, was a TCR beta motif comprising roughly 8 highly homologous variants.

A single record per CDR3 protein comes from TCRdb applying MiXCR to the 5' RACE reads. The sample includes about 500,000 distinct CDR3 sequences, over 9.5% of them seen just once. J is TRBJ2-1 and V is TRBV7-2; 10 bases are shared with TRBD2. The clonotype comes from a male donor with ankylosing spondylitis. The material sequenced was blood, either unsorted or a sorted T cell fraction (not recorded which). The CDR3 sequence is CASSLLTSGMGGEQFF. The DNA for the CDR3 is TGTGCCAGCAGCTTACTAACTAGCGGGATGGGAGGTGAGCAGTTCTTC.